The rows below give T cell receptor beta chains drawn from one sample of a study of cytomegalovirus exposure and HLA in healthy donors. The method was immunoSEQ multiplex PCR; TCRdb's version includes in-frame clones alone and lacks a portion of them. With over 100,000 clones in the sample, the ten largest clones hold under 2%. Material for sequencing was PBMCs. These receptors were collected from a woman aged 40 to 50 in good health and CMV-seropositive. CDR3s include the opening cysteine and the closing phenylalanine or tryptophan. The order of the fields is V gene, J gene, CDR3 protein.

V: TRBV13; J: TRBJ2-2; CDR3: CASSSPEAVLLNTGELFF
V: TRBV7-6; J: TRBJ2-5; CDR3: CASSLAAREKTQYF
V: TRBV7-9; J: TRBJ1-4; CDR3: CASSPRPRATNEKLFF
V: TRBV6-5; J: TRBJ2-2; CDR3: CASSYKAGGFTGELFF
V: TRBV7-2; J: TRBJ2-5; CDR3: CASSSLRKTQYF
V: TRBV4-1; J: TRBJ2-7; CDR3: CASSFTGTESYEQYF
V: TRBV7-8; J: TRBJ2-5; CDR3: CASSLVRGQEPETQYF
V: TRBV19; J: TRBJ2-7; CDR3: CASSIKGVRLMEQYF
V: TRBV7-9; J: TRBJ1-4; CDR3: CASSSGRQGAEKLFF
V: TRBV6-5; J: TRBJ1-5; CDR3: CASSSLTGSHQPQHF
V: TRBV7-2; J: TRBJ2-7; CDR3: CASSLHGAGEQYF
V: TRBV5-6; J: TRBJ2-1; CDR3: CASSRGKYNEQFF